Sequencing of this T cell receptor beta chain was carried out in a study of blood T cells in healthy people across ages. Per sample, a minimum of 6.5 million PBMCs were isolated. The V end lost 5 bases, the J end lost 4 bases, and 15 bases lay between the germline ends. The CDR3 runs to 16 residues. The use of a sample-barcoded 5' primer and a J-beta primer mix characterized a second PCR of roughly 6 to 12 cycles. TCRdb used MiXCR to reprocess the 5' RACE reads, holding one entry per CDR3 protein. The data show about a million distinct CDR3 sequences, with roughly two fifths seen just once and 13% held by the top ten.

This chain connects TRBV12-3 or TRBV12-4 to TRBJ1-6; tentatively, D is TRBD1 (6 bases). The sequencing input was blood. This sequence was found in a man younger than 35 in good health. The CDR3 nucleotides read TGTGCCAGCAGTCCGATGCAGGGGTTGTATAATTCACCCCTCCACTTT. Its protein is CASSPMQGLYNSPLHF.